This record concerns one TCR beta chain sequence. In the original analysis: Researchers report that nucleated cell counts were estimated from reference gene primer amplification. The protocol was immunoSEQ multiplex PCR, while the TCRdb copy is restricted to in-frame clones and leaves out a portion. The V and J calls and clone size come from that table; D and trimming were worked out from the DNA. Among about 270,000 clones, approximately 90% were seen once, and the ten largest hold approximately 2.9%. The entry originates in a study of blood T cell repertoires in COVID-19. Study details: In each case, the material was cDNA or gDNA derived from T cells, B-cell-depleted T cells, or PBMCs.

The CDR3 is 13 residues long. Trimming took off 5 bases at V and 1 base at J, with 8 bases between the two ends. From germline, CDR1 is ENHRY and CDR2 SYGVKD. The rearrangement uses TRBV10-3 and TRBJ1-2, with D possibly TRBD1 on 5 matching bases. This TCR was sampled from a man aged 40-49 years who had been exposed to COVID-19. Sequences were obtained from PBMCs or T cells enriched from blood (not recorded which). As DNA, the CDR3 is TGTGCCATCAGTCCGACAGATAACTATGGCTACACCTTC. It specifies CAISPTDNYGYTF.